The 18 T cell receptor beta chains below come from one sample, sequenced in a study of T cells after yellow fever vaccination. TCRdb reprocessed the 5' RACE reads with MiXCR, giving one entry per CDR3 protein. The data show about 430,000 distinct CDR3 sequences, around 20% seen once. Sequencing was performed on PBMCs, taken before the yellow fever booster vaccination. These receptor sequences come from a man between 18 and 29 years old who received the YFV17D yellow fever vaccine.

This clonotype has a handful of counts. This chain connects TRBV20-1 to TRBJ2-1, with TRBD1 matching 8 bases. Germline lookup yields CDR1 DFQATT and CDR2 SNEGSKA (reference sequence). The CDR3 totals 13 residues. V shed 7 bases and J 3 bases; nucleotides not matched to a gene: 5. The CDR3 here is CSVPGQVYNEQFF. The CDR3 DNA reads as TGCAGTGTCCCGGGACAGGTCTACAATGAGCAGTTCTTC.

This clonotype was counted many times. J is TRBJ1-5 and V is TRBV6-6, with D possibly TRBD1 on 5 matching bases. This CDR3 is built from 13 residues. Germline V gene lookup returns CDR1 MNHNY and CDR2 SVGAGI (reference sequence). The V and J ends lost 7 bases and 7 bases respectively, with 14 bases between them. Here the CDR3 DNA reads TGTGCCAGCACTAAAAGGGGTGACCAGCCCCAGCATTTT. It codes for CASTKRGDQPQHF.

The chain has TRBV27 and TRBJ2-3, with 8 bases lining up with TRBD1. V was pared by 6 bases and J by 4 bases, with 0 bases of the junction left unmatched. This CDR3 comprises 12 residues. Per the germline V gene, CDR1 is MNHEY and CDR2 is SMNVEV (reference sequence). CDR3 loop: CASRTGADTQYF. In DNA form, the CDR3 reads TGTGCCAGCAGGACAGGGGCAGATACGCAGTATTTT.

This clonotype was found a few times. This rearrangement joins TRBV4-3 to TRBJ2-5, with a weak D call TRBD2 (6 bases). V lost 1 base and J lost 1, with 10 bases in between. Germline V gene sequence: CDR1 LGHNA, CDR2 YSLEER. CDR3 size: 15 residues. CDR3 in DNA: TGCGCCAGCAGCCAAGTGGCGGGGATCCAAGAGACCCAGTACTTC. Translating gives CASSQVAGIQETQYF.

This clonotype was found many times. The CDR3 loop reads CASSFVTGGAGPHNVLTF. As DNA, the CDR3 is TGTGCCAGCAGCTTCGTGACAGGGGGCGCAGGACCCCACAACGTCCTGACTTTC. The chain carries TRBV7-8 and TRBJ2-6, with 10 bases aligning to TRBD1. The CDR3 extends over 18 amino acids. CDR1 is SGHVS and CDR2 is FQNEAQ in the germline V gene. J gave up 9 bases and V 3 bases, and 14 bases lay outside the gene matches. The complete variable domain, with remaining parts taken from reference TRBV7-8 and TRBJ2-6, reads GAGVSQSPRYKVAKRGQDVALRCDPISGHVSLFWYQQALGQGPEFLTYFQNEAQLDKSGLPSDRFFAERPEGSVSTLKIQRTQQEDSAVYLCASSFVTGGAGPHNVLTFGAGSRLTVL.

The chain has TRBV7-2 and TRBJ2-2; D perhaps matches TRBD2 (6 bases). Germline V gene lookup returns CDR1 SGHTA and CDR2 FQGNSA. Between the trimmed V and J ends, which lost 2 bases and 6 bases, there was a span of 13 bases. The CDR3 spans 15 residues. CDR3 in DNA: TGTGCCAGCAGCTTAAGGACTACCACCGCCGGGGAGCTGTTTTTT. It encodes CASSLRTTTAGELFF.

The chain combines TRBV25-1 with TRBJ1-1; D unclear. The V end lost 3 bases, the J end lost 1 base, and 12 bases lay between the germline ends. This CDR3 is 15 amino acids long. The germline V gene has CDR1 MGHDK and CDR2 SYGVNS. The DNA for the CDR3 is TGTGCCAGCAGTGATGCAGGCTCTACGAACACTGAAGCTTTCTTT. It codes for CASSDAGSTNTEAFF.

V is TRBV20-1 and J is TRBJ2-1; tentatively, D is TRBD1 (5 bases). Germline V lookup: CDR1 DFQATT, CDR2 SNEGSKA (reference sequence). The V end lost 6 bases, the J end lost 2 bases, and 8 bases lay between the germline ends. This CDR3 region has 12 residues. CDR3 amino acids: CSAVTAYNEQFF. The CDR3 DNA is TGCAGTGCCGTGACAGCCTACAATGAGCAGTTCTTC.

The chain employs TRBV7-2 and TRBJ2-1; TRBD2 aligns across 14 bases. The V and J ends lost 5 bases and 5 bases, in that order; junction bases with no gene match: 8. The CDR3 totals 17 residues. The germline V gene encodes CDR1 SGHTA and CDR2 FQGNSA. CDR3 nucleotide sequence: TGTGCCAGCAGCACGCGTCCGGGACTAGCGGGGGACAATGAGCAGTTCTTC. This translates into CASSTRPGLAGDNEQFF.

This clonotype was picked up a small number of times. The genes are TRBV11-2 and TRBJ2-2; D is perhaps TRBD1 or TRBD2 (5 bases each). CDR3 length: 18 amino acids. CDR1 and CDR2 (germline): SGHAT, FQNNGV. V lost 1 base and J 4 bases, leaving 19 bases between the germline ends. The CDR3 DNA follows: TGTGCCAGCAGCTTAGCGCTTCGAGGGGTAGGGGCCACCGGGGAGCTGTTTTTT. Protein product: CASSLALRGVGATGELFF.

This clonotype was seen only a few times. The chain joins TRBV4-2 to TRBJ2-7, with 11 positions matching TRBD2. Per the germline V gene, CDR1 is LGHNA and CDR2 is YNFKEQ. The CDR3 is 17 residues long. The ends lost 0 bases at V and 4 bases at J; junction bases unmatched: 8. CDR3 nucleotides: TGTGCCAGCAGCCAAGAAGGGAGACTAGCGGGGAGTTACGAGCAGTACTTC. It encodes CASSQEGRLAGSYEQYF.

This rearrangement joins TRBV7-2 to TRBJ2-3, with D tentatively TRBD1 (6 bases). CDR1 is SGHTA and CDR2 is FQGNSA in the germline V gene. Trimming stripped 4 bases from V and 6 bases from J, with 14 bases between. The CDR3 loop spans 14 amino acids. DNA of the CDR3: TGTGCCAGCAGCTCACAGGGAATGGTTGATACGCAGTATTTT. Residues: CASSSQGMVDTQYF.

V usage is TRBV5-4 and J usage is TRBJ1-6; D is unclear. From germline, CDR1 is SGHNT and CDR2 YYREEE (reference sequence). The CDR3 has 17 residues. Trimming left V 4 bases short and J 3 bases short, with 17 bases between. Here the CDR3 reads CASSPGRSLNYNSPLHF. CDR3 sequence (DNA): TGTGCCAGCAGCCCCGGGCGCAGCCTGAACTATAATTCACCCCTCCACTTT.

This clonotype was recorded a few times. The gene calls are TRBV5-1 and TRBJ1-5; tentative D call: TRBD1 (6 bases). Trimming removed 3 bases from V and 7 bases from J, with 17 bases in between. The germline CDR1 and CDR2 sequences are SGHRS and YFSETQ. The CDR3 contains 15 residues. The CDR3 protein is CASSSTGSSSQPQHF. Here the CDR3 DNA reads TGCGCCAGCAGCTCCACAGGGAGCTCGAGCCAGCCCCAGCATTTT.

This clonotype was found a few times. The chain joins TRBV20-1 to TRBJ2-7; tentative D call: TRBD2 (5 bases). Trimming removed 6 bases at V and 0 bases at J, with 12 bases between. CDR3 size: 13 residues. Germline V lookup: CDR1 DFQATT, CDR2 SNEGSKA (reference sequence). CDR3 loop: CSAIDGSSYEQYF. In DNA form, the CDR3 reads TGCAGTGCCATTGATGGGAGCTCCTACGAGCAGTACTTC.

This clonotype came up a few times. The rearrangement joins TRBV7-8 to TRBJ1-3; tentative D call: TRBD1 (6 bases). Germline V gene lookup returns CDR1 SGHVS and CDR2 FQNEAQ. Trimming removed 5 bases from V and 4 bases from J, with 15 bases in between. The CDR3 length is 15 residues. CDR3 nucleotide sequence: TGTGCCAGCAGCGTACAGGGTCTATCCGGAAACACCATATATTTT. Residues: CASSVQGLSGNTIYF.

This clonotype occurred a few times. The chain has TRBV3-1 and TRBJ2-1; D unclear. Germline V gene lookup returns CDR1 LGHDT and CDR2 YNNKEL (reference sequence). The CDR3 totals 18 residues. Between the trimmed V and J ends, which lost 1 base and 0 bases, there was a span of 16 bases. CDR3 amino acids: CASSQVSDLASSYNEQFF. DNA for the CDR3: TGTGCCAGCAGCCAAGTAAGCGACCTCGCAAGCTCCTACAATGAGCAGTTCTTC.

The chain employs TRBV9 and TRBJ2-2; D remains ambiguous. Germline loops: CDR1 SGDLS, CDR2 YYNGEE. CDR3 length: 15 amino acids. V was pared by 3 bases and J by 2 bases, with 11 bases between. DNA for the CDR3: TGTGCCAGCAGCGCCGAAGGATACAACACCGGGGAGCTGTTTTTT. It codes for CASSAEGYNTGELFF.